Described below is a single T cell receptor beta chain sequence and its context. Its cognate antigen is unknown. The sample is drawn from a study of CD8 T cells in Susac syndrome. Whole-study findings and limits: An acknowledgment was made by the study that its TCR sequencing and HLA analysis involved relatively few individuals.

RNA totalling about 0.45 to 1 ug underwent reverse transcription with random hexamers. Amplification of TCR beta CDR3 across 54 Vbeta and 13 Jbeta was performed with immunoSEQ multiplex PCR. One entry per CDR3 protein, called by TCRdb with MiXCR from the immunoSEQ multiplex PCR reads. The sample contains about 200,000 distinct CDR3 sequences, 91% of which appear only once. TEMRA cells underwent FACS enrichment and CD8+ and CD4+ T cells underwent negative isolation. V was cut by 7 bases and J by 1 base, with 17 bases left in between. Germline lookup yields CDR1 MDHEN and CDR2 SYDVKM. This CDR3 spans 15 amino acids.

Sequencing was done on a sample of CD4+ T cells from PBMCs. The receptor's source is a human donor with Susac syndrome. The J gene is TRBJ2-7, the V gene TRBV28; D is undetermined. The CDR3 region is CASTPPGATSYEQYF. DNA of the CDR3: TGTGCCAGCACACCTCCCGGCGCCACGTCCTACGAGCAGTACTTC.